A single sample is the source of the 21 T cell receptor beta chains below, sequenced in a study of T cell repertoires in cytomegalovirus infection. Using its own MiXCR run on the reads, TCRdb lists one record per CDR3 protein. Of more than 400,000 distinct CDR3 sequences in the sample, around 27% were seen once. The sample consisted of PBMCs. Receptors originate from a human donor in good health (CMV status not recorded). Some clones in this sample may be carry-over from other donors' samples.

A few counts support this clonotype. The J gene is TRBJ2-1, the V gene TRBV20-1; no clear D gene. The germline V gene encodes CDR1 DFQATT and CDR2 SNEGSKA (reference sequence). CDR3 size: 14 residues. V lost 5 bases and J 7 bases, leaving 18 bases between the germline ends. CDR3 amino acids: CSAPRPTERNEQFF. Here the CDR3 DNA reads TGCAGTGCTCCCCGCCCAACCGAGAGGAATGAGCAGTTCTTC.

This clonotype was observed a handful of times. The gene calls are TRBV15 and TRBJ1-2; D may be TRBD1 (6 bases). Germline V gene data show CDR1 as LNHNV and CDR2 as YYDKDF (reference sequence). Trimming removed 3 bases from V and 6 bases from J, with 17 bases in between. CDR3 length: 15 amino acids. The CDR3 sequence is CATSSGGHSSNGYTF. CDR3 bases: TGTGCCACCAGCAGTGGGGGACACAGTTCGAATGGCTACACCTTC.

This chain connects TRBV29-1 to TRBJ1-2; TRBD1 agrees at 8 bases. Germline V lookup: CDR1 SQVTM, CDR2 ANQGSEA. The CDR3 covers 13 residues. Germline trimming cut 4 bases from V and 6 bases from J; bases unmatched to any gene: 7. CDR3 nucleotide sequence: TGCAGCGTTGTTTTATGGGACAGGCATGGCTACACCTTC. Translation gives CSVVLWDRHGYTF.

Comments on this clonotype: Germline is not matched at one junction end, which may reflect a read error. The V and J genes are TRBV19 and TRBJ2-1; 10 nucleotides agree with TRBD2. The germline gives CDR1 LNHDA, CDR2 SQIVND (reference sequence). CDR3 length: 19 amino acids. CDR3 bases: TGTACCAGTAGTATCCTAGCGGGAGCTACCAAAAACTCCTACAATGAGCAGTTCTTC. Its translation: CTSSILAGATKNSYNEQFF.

At least ten counts were recorded for this clonotype. The rearrangement joins TRBV7-2 to TRBJ1-2; D is ambiguous. Germline CDR1 is SGHTA and CDR2 is FQGNSA. The CDR3 extends over 16 amino acids. Trimming pared 2 bases from V and 4 bases from J, leaving 17 bases between. The CDR3 sequence is CASSLSNPGTPYGYTF. Written as DNA, the CDR3 is TGTGCCAGCAGCTTAAGCAACCCCGGAACTCCCTATGGCTACACCTTC.

This chain links TRBV29-1 with TRBJ2-5, with 9 bases lining up with TRBD2. Losses at the gene ends were 4 bases for V and 2 bases for J; bases not matched to a gene: 5. Germline CDR1 and CDR2: SQVTM and ANQGSEA. This CDR3 region has 14 residues. The DNA for the CDR3 is TGCAGCGTTGTGCTAGCGGGAAGACAAGAGACCCAGTACTTC. Translating it yields CSVVLAGRQETQYF. Full variable domain (rest looked up from reference TRBV29-1 and TRBJ2-5): SAVISQKPSRDICQRGTSLTIQCQVDSQVTMMFWYRQQPGQSLTLIATANQGSEATYESGFVIDKFPISRPNLTFSTLTVSNMSPEDSSIYLCSVVLAGRQETQYFGPGTRLLVL.

This clonotype was seen only a few times. Written as DNA, the CDR3 is TGCGCCAGCAGCGGCGGGCACTATGGCTACACCTTC. Protein: CASSGGHYGYTF. The chain uses TRBV4-3 and TRBJ1-2; no firm D call. The germline V gene has CDR1 LGHNA and CDR2 YSLEER. This CDR3 has 12 residues. V dropped 5 bases and J dropped 3 bases, with 7 bases sitting between them.

This chain links TRBV7-3 with TRBJ2-1, with 9 bases that match TRBD2. V shed 1 base and J 6 bases; nucleotides not matched to a gene: 4. There are 15 residues in the CDR3. Germline CDR1 reads SGHTA; CDR2 reads FQGTGA. CDR3 in DNA: TGTGCCAGCAGCTTAATGCCTAGCGGGGTCAATGAGCAGTTCTTC. As protein: CASSLMPSGVNEQFF.

In this sample, this clonotype turned up a few times. The V call is TRBV28, the J call TRBJ1-2; 8 bases agree with TRBD1. This CDR3 region has 16 residues. Trimming cost V 2 bases and J 0 bases; bases outside gene matches: 5. Looked up from germline, CDR1 is MDHEN and CDR2 is SYDVKM. The CDR3 DNA is TGTGCCAGCAGTTTACAGGGGGCTTTAGCTAACTATGGCTACACCTTC. Translated, it gives CASSLQGALANYGYTF.

This sequence joins TRBV19 and TRBJ1-1, with D perhaps matching TRBD1 (6 bases). V lost 5 bases to trimming and J lost 4 bases, with 20 bases between them. The CDR3 has 16 residues. Per the germline V gene, CDR1 is LNHDA and CDR2 is SQIVND (reference sequence). The CDR3 protein is CASSGGAGYGGTEAFF. DNA of the CDR3: TGTGCCAGTAGTGGGGGGGCTGGCTATGGGGGCACTGAAGCTTTCTTT.

This clonotype was picked up a small number of times. The rearrangement uses TRBV5-1 and TRBJ2-2, with a tentative D call TRBD2 (6 bases). Trimming removed 1 base at V and 7 bases at J, with 11 bases between. In germline, CDR1 is SGHRS, CDR2 YFSETQ. This CDR3 spans 14 amino acids. The CDR3 coding sequence is TGCGCCAGCAGCTTGTCTAGCGAGATCGGGGAGCTGTTTTTT. It specifies CASSLSSEIGELFF.

This clonotype showed up just a few times. This chain links TRBV20-1 with TRBJ1-6; no definite D call. The CDR3 extends over 14 amino acids. Germline-derived CDR1 and CDR2 are DFQATT and SNEGSKA (reference sequence). Trimming stripped 3 bases from V and 7 bases from J, with 13 bases between. Written as DNA, the CDR3 is TGCAGTGCTAGCCTTACTGTAGGGAATTCACCCCTCCACTTT. Translation: CSASLTVGNSPLHF.

This chain connects TRBV7-2 to TRBJ2-1, with 8 bases identical to TRBD2. CDR1 and CDR2 (germline): SGHTA, FQGNSA. Unmatched junction bases numbered 5, after V lost 2 bases and J lost 8 bases. CDR3 length: 14 residues. CDR3 sequence reads: CASSLNGRVDEQFF. CDR3 bases: TGTGCCAGCAGCTTAAACGGGAGGGTGGATGAGCAGTTCTTC.

The rearrangement uses TRBV19 and TRBJ2-1, with 7 positions matching TRBD2. CDR3 length: 15 amino acids. The germline CDR1 and CDR2 sequences are LNHDA and SQIVND (reference sequence). V dropped 3 bases and J dropped 6; count of bases not matched to a gene: 8. The CDR3 here is CASSIYAGVSNEQFF. In DNA, the CDR3 is TGTGCCAGTAGTATTTATGCGGGGGTCTCCAATGAGCAGTTCTTC.

The rearrangement uses TRBV20-1 and TRBJ2-1, with 13 nucleotides matching TRBD2. This CDR3 has 19 residues. The junction had 11 bases not matched to a gene; V was cut back by 3 bases and J by 0 bases. Germline CDR1 reads DFQATT; CDR2 reads SNEGSKA (reference sequence). The CDR3 sequence is CSASLGLAGVPSSYNEQFF. The DNA for the CDR3 is TGCAGTGCTAGCCTAGGACTAGCGGGAGTCCCCAGCTCCTACAATGAGCAGTTCTTC.

The J gene is TRBJ1-4, the V gene TRBV7-8, with a possible D match to TRBD1 (5 bases). The CDR3 loop spans 13 amino acids. Between the trimmed V and J ends, which lost 5 bases and 8 bases, there was a span of 12 bases. Germline values: CDR1 SGHVS, CDR2 FQNEAQ. The CDR3 nucleotides are TGTGCCAGCAGCCCGCAGGGTTCCGAAAAACTGTTTTTT. Protein product: CASSPQGSEKLFF.

The chain uses TRBV28 and TRBJ2-7, with TRBD1 identical over 8 bases. J gave up 2 bases and V 5 bases, and 14 bases lay outside the gene matches. The CDR3 totals 17 residues. Germline-derived CDR1 and CDR2 are MDHEN and SYDVKM. The CDR3, as DNA: TGTGCCAGCAGTAGTAGGATATGGACAGGGCGAGCCTACGAGCAGTACTTC. Protein: CASSSRIWTGRAYEQYF.

The table lists this clonotype with many counts. CDR3 nucleotide sequence: TGTGCCAGCAGCTGGGTTACAGATACGCAGTATTTT. This translates into CASSWVTDTQYF. The chain carries TRBV7-2 and TRBJ2-3; D ambiguous. V was clipped by 4 bases and J by 3 bases, with 5 bases between them. The CDR3 spans 12 residues. The V gene's germline CDR1 is SGHTA and CDR2 FQGNSA.

The chain carries TRBV2 and TRBJ1-6; D gene uncertain. Germline lookup yields CDR1 SNHLY and CDR2 FYNNEI. The CDR3 contains 15 residues. Trimming stripped 8 bases from V and 4 bases from J, with 15 bases between. As DNA, the CDR3 is TGTGCCAGCGTGCAGGAGGGCTCATATAATTCACCCCTCCACTTT. Translating it yields CASVQEGSYNSPLHF.

For this clonotype: A junction end diverges from the germline sequence, so it may reflect a read error. V gene TRBV20-1 combines with J gene TRBJ1-2, with 7 positions matching TRBD1. This CDR3 has 14 residues. CDR1 is DFQATT and CDR2 is SNEGSKA in the germline V gene (reference sequence). The CDR3 protein is CSAGTEDSNYGYTF. The CDR3 nucleotides read TGCAGTGCAGGGACAGAAGATTCTAACTATGGATACACCTTC.

This clonotype has a single count. V is TRBV20-1 and J is TRBJ2-4; tentatively, D is TRBD2 (5 bases). Between the trimmed V and J ends, which lost 3 bases and 0 bases, there was a span of 18 bases. In germline, CDR1 is DFQATT, CDR2 SNEGSKA (reference sequence). The CDR3 sequence is 17 residues long. CDR3 loop: CSASVLGPGIAKNIQYF. In DNA, the CDR3 is TGCAGTGCTAGTGTCCTAGGACCGGGGATAGCCAAAAACATTCAGTACTTC.